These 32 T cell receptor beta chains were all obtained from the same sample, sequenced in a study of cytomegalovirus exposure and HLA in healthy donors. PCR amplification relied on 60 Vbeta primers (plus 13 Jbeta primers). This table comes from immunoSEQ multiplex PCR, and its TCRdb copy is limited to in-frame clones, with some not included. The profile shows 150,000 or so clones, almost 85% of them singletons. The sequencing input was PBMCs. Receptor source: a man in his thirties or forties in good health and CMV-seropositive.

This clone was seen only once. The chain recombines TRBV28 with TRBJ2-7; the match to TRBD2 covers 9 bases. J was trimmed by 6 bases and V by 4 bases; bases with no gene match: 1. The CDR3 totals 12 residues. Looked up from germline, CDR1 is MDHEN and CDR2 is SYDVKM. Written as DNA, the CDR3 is TGTGCCAGCAGTTCACTAGCGGGCGAGCAGTACTTC. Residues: CASSSLAGEQYF.

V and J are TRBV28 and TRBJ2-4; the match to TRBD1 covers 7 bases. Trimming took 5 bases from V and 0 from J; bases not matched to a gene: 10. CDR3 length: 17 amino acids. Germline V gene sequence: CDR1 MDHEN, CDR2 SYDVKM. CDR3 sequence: CASSPRTGTIAKNIQYF. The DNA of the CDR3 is TGTGCCAGCAGTCCCCGGACAGGAACCATAGCCAAAAACATTCAGTACTTC.

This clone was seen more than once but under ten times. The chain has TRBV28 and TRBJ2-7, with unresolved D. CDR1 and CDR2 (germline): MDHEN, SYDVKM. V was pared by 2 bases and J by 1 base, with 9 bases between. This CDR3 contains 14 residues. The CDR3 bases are TGTGCCAGCAGTTTAGGTCAGGCGTCCTACGAGCAGTACTTC. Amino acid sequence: CASSLGQASYEQYF.

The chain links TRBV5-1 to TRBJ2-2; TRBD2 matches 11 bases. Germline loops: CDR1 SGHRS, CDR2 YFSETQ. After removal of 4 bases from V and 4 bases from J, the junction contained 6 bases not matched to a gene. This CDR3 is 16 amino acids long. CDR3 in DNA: TGCGCCAGCAGCCTACTAGCGGGAGTGGCCACCGGGGAGCTGTTTTTT. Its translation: CASSLLAGVATGELFF.

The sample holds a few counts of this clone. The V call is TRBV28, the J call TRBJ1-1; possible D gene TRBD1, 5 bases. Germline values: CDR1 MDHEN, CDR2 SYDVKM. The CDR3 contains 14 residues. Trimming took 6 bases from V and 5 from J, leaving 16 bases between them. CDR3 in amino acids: CASSSPPGGTEAFF. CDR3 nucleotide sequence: TGTGCCAGCAGCTCCCCGCCCGGGGGTACTGAAGCTTTCTTT.

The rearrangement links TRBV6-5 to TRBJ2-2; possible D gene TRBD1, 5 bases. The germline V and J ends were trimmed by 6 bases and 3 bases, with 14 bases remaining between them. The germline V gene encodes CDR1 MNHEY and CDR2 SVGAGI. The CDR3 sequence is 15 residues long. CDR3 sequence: CASSHRQHYTGELFF. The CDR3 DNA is TGTGCCAGCAGCCACCGACAGCATTACACCGGGGAGCTGTTTTTT.

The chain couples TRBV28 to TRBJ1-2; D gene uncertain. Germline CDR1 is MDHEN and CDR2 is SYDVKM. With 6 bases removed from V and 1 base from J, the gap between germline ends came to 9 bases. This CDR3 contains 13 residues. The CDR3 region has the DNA TGTGCCAGCAGACCCTATATTAACTATGGCTACACCTTC. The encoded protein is CASRPYINYGYTF.

The CDR3, as DNA: TGTGCCAGCAGCTCCGGGACAGGGACTAATGAAAAACTGTTTTTT. Its protein is CASSSGTGTNEKLFF. The rearrangement links TRBV13 to TRBJ1-4, with TRBD1 matching 9 bases. The CDR3 has 15 residues. V was clipped by 4 bases and J by 2 bases; unmatched bases: 2. CDR1 and CDR2 (germline): PRHDT, FYEKMQ (reference sequence).

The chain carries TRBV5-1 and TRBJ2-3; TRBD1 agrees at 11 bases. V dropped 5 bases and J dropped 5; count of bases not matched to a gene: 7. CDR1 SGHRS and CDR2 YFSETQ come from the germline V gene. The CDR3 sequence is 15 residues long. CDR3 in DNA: TGCGCCAGCAGGTGGACAGGGGGCAGGGGAGATACGCAGTATTTT. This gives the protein CASRWTGGRGDTQYF.

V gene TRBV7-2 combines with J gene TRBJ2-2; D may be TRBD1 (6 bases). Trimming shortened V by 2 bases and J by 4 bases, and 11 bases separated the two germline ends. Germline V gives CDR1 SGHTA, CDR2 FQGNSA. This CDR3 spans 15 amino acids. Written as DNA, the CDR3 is TGTGCCAGCAGCTTAACAGGGTTAAGCACCGGGGAGCTGTTTTTT. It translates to CASSLTGLSTGELFF.

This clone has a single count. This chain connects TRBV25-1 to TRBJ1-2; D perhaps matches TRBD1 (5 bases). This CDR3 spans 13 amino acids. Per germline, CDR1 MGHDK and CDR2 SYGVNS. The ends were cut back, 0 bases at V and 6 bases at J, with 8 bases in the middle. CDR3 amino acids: CASSEYLGDGYTF. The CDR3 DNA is TGTGCCAGCAGTGAATACTTAGGGGATGGCTACACCTTC.

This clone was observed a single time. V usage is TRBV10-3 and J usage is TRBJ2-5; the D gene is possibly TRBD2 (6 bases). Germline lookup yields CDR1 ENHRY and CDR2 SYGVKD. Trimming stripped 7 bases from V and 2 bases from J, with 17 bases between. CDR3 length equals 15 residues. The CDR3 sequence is CAINPDWGEQETQYF. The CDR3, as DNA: TGTGCCATCAATCCCGATTGGGGGGAACAAGAGACCCAGTACTTC.

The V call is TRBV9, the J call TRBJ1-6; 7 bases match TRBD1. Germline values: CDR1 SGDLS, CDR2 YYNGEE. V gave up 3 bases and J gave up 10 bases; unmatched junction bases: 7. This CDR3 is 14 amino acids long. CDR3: CASSAQGVGSPLHF. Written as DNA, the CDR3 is TGTGCCAGCAGCGCCCAGGGGGTCGGCTCACCCCTCCACTTT.

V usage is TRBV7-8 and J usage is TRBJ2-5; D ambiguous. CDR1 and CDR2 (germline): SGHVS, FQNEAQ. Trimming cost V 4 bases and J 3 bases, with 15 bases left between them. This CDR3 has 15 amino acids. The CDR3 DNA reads TGTGCCAGCAGCTCACCTGCCGGGTCCAAAGAGACCCAGTACTTC. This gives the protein CASSSPAGSKETQYF.

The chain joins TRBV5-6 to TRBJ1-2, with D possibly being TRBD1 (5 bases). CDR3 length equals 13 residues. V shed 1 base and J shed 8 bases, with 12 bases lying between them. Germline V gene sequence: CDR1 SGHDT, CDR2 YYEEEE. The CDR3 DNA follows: TGTGCCAGCAGCTTGAACAGGTTCGAGGGCTACACCTTC. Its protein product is CASSLNRFEGYTF.

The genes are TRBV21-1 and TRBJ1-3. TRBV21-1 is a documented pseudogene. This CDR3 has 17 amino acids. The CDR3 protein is CASSKASREGYGNTIYF. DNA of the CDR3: TGTGCCAGCAGCAAAGCGAGTAGGGAGGGCTACGGAAACACCATATATTTT.

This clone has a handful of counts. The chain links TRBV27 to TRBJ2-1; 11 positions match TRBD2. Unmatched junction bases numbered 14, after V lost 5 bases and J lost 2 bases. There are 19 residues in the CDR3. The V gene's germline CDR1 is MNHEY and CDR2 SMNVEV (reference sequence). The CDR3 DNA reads TGTGCCAGCAGTGCTCTTACTAGCGGGAGCTCCCTCACCTACAATGAGCAGTTCTTC. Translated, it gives CASSALTSGSSLTYNEQFF.

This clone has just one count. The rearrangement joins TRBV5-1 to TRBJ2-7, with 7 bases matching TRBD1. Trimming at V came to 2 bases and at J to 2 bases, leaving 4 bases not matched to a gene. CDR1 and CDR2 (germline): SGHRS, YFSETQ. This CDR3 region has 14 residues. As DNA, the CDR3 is TGCGCCAGCAGCTTCACCCAGGGGGCCTACGAGCAGTACTTC. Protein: CASSFTQGAYEQYF.

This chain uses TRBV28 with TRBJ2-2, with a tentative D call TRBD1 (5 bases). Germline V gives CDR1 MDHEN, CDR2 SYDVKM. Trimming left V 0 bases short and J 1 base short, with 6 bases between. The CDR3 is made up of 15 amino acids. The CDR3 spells CASSLWQGNTGELFF. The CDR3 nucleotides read TGTGCCAGCAGTTTATGGCAGGGGAACACCGGGGAGCTGTTTTTT.

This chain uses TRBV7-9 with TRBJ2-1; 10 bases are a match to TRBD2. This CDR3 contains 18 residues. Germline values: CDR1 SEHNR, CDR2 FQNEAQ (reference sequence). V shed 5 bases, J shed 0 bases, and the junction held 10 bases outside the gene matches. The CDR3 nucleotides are TGTGCCAGCAGCCCTCGGACTAGCGGTCTGAGCTCCTACAATGAGCAGTTCTTC. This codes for CASSPRTSGLSSYNEQFF.

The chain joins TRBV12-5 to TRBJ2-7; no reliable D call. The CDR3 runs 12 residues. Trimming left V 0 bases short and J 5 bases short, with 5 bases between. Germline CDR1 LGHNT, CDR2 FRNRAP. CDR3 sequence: CASGLVQHEQYF. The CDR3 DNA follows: TGTGCTAGTGGTTTGGTACAGCACGAGCAGTACTTC.

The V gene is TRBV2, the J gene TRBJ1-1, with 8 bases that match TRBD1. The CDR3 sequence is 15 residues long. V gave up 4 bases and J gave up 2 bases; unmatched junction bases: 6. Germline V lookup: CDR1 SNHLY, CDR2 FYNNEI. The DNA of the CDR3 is TGTGCCAGCAGTGCTCGCGACAGGGGAAACACTGAAGCTTTCTTT. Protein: CASSARDRGNTEAFF.

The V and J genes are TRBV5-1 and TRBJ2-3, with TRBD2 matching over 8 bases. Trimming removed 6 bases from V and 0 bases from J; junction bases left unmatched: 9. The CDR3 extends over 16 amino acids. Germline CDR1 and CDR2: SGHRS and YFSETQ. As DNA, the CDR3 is TGCGCCAGCAAGGGGATAGCGGGGTCTAGCACAGATACGCAGTATTTT. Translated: CASKGIAGSSTDTQYF.

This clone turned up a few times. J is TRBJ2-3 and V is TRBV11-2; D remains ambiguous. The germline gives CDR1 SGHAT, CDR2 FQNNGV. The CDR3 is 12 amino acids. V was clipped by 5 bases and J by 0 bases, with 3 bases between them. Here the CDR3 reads CASSPSTDTQYF. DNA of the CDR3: TGTGCCAGCAGCCCAAGCACAGATACGCAGTATTTT.

CDR3 sequence reads: CASSPVGTQPGAFF. CDR3 DNA sequence: TGTGCCAGCTCACCCGTTGGGACTCAACCGGGAGCTTTCTTT. The chain carries TRBV18 and TRBJ1-1, with a possible D match to TRBD1 (5 bases). V shed 3 bases and J shed 10 bases, with 18 bases lying between them. The CDR3 is 14 amino acids. Germline V gene data show CDR1 as KGHSH and CDR2 as LQKENI.

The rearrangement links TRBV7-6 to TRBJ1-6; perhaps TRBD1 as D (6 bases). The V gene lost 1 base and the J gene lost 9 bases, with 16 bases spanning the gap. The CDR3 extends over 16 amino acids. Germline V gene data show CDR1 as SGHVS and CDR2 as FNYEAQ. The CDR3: CASSLDGGQGRSPLHF. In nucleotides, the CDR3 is TGTGCCAGCAGCTTAGACGGGGGGCAGGGGCGTTCACCCCTCCACTTT.

The CDR3 region is CASSPGETGANVLTF. Written as DNA, the CDR3 is TGTGCCAGCTCACCTGGGGAGACTGGGGCCAACGTCCTGACTTTC. The chain recombines TRBV18 with TRBJ2-6; tentative D call: TRBD2 (5 bases). The CDR3 spans 15 residues. Germline V CDR1 and CDR2: KGHSH, LQKENI. The V and J ends lost 3 bases and 2 bases respectively, with 8 bases between them.

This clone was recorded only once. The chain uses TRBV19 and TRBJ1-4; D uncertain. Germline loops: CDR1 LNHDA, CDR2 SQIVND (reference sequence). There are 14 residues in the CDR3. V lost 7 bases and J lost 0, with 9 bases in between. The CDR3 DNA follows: TGTGCCAGTATTTACAAGACAACTAATGAAAAACTGTTTTTT. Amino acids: CASIYKTTNEKLFF.

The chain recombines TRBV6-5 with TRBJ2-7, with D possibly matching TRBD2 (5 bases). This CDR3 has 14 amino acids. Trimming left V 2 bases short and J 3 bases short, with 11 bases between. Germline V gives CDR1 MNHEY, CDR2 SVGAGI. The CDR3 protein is CASSYGVAFYEQYF. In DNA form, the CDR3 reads TGTGCCAGCAGTTACGGGGTAGCGTTCTACGAGCAGTACTTC.

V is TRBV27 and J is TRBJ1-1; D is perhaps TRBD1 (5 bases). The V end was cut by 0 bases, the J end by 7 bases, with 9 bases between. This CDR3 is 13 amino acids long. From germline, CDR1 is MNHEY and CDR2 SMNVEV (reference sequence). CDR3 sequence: CASSLSQGREAFF. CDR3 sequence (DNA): TGTGCCAGCAGTTTATCTCAGGGCCGTGAAGCTTTCTTT.

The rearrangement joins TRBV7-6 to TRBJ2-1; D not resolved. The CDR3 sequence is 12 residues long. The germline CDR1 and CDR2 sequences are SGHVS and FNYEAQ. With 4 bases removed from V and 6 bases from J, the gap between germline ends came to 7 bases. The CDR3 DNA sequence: TGTGCCAGCAGCTCTCCTAGCAATGAGCAGTTCTTC. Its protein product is CASSSPSNEQFF. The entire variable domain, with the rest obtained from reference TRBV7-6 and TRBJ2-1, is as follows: GAGVSQSPRYKVTKRGQDVALRCDPISGHVSLYWYRQALGQGPEFLTYFNYEAQQDKSGLPNDRFSAERPEGSISTLTIQRTEQRDSAMYRCASSSPSNEQFFGPGTRLTVL.

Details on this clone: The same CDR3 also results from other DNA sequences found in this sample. The CDR3, as DNA: TGTGCCAGCACTCTTCAGAACACAGATACGCAGTATTTT. Amino acid sequence: CASTLQNTDTQYF. The chain couples TRBV28 to TRBJ2-3; no firm D call. CDR1 MDHEN and CDR2 SYDVKM come from the germline V gene. V gave up 7 bases and J gave up 2 bases, with 10 bases separating them. The CDR3 sequence is 13 residues long.